The clone carrying this T cell receptor (beta chain) was seen many times. Its specificity is unknown. Germline V gene data show CDR1 as SGHAT and CDR2 as FQDESV (reference sequence). The CDR3 extends over 13 amino acids. V shed 5 bases and J shed 2 bases, with 9 bases lying between them. The sample belongs to a study of T-cell reconstitution after alpha-beta-depleted transplantation in children. Study-wide points: Some patients' high day-60 TCRbeta diversity was attributed to recipient cells surviving conditioning.

A TCRbeta library incorporating unique molecular identifiers was prepared. TCRdb ran MiXCR on the PCR reads and lists one entry per CDR3 protein. The sample carries approximately 190,000 distinct CDR3 sequences, around 8.4% recorded once. This receptor was obtained from a male patient between 2 and 15 years old who had a stem cell transplant for acute myeloid leukemia, so the T cells may come from the graft donor. This specimen consisted of PBMCs, mostly from graft donor cells, obtained 360 days after TCRalphabeta/CD19-depleted stem cell transplant. The J gene is TRBJ1-1, the V gene TRBV11-1; D is ambiguous. The CDR3 sequence: CASSQGSNTEAFF. DNA for the CDR3: TGTGCCAGCAGCCAAGGCAGTAACACTGAAGCTTTCTTT.